This T cell receptor (beta chain) was sequenced during a study of blood T cell repertoires in COVID-19. Whole-study context: Acute and convalescent COVID-19 samples came from the United States, Italy and Spain. The cDNA or gDNA used as material had been derived from T cells, B-cell-depleted T cells, or PBMCs.

The V and J ends lost 4 bases and 2 bases, in that order; junction bases with no gene match: 7. This CDR3 contains 15 residues. Germline V lookup: CDR1 SEHNR, CDR2 FQNEAQ (reference sequence). Under the authors' procedure: Amplifying reference gene primers gave estimates of nucleated cell counts. Produced via immunoSEQ multiplex PCR; TCRdb's table is partial and in-frame only. V, J and clone size derive from that table, while D and trimming were established from the DNA sequence. The sample contains around 190,000 clones, 70% to 90% of which appear only once. The V and J genes are TRBV7-9 and TRBJ1-1; the match to TRBD1 covers 7 bases. Sequenced material: peripheral blood. The clonotype was recovered from a man younger than 45 with acute or convalescent COVID-19. The CDR3, as DNA: TGTGCCAGCAGCTCCTTACAGGGGCGTAACACTGAAGCTTTCTTT. As protein: CASSSLQGRNTEAFF. Based on the CDR3 plus reference TRBV7-9 and TRBJ1-1, the full variable domain is DTGVSQNPRHKITKRGQNVTFRCDPISEHNRLYWYRQTLGQGPEFLTYFQNEAQLEKSRLLSDRFSAERPKGSFSTLEIQRTEQGDSAMYLCASSSLQGRNTEAFFGQGTRLTVV.